This T cell receptor (beta chain) originates from a study of cytomegalovirus exposure and HLA in healthy donors. Clones were read by immunoSEQ multiplex PCR, and TCRdb kept only the in-frame ones, dropping some. The sample carries 45,000 to 60,000 clones, about 92% recorded once. Sequencing was performed on PBMCs. This TCR was sampled from a woman aged 18-29 years in good health and CMV-seronegative.

CDR3 DNA: TGTGCCAAGACTAATGGGGAGCAGTTCTTC. This translates into CAKTNGEQFF. This chain connects TRBV21-1 to TRBJ2-1; TRBD2, the table's D call, was not compared with the DNA. TRBV21-1 is a known pseudogene. This CDR3 has 10 residues.